This T cell receptor (beta chain) was obtained from a study of cytomegalovirus exposure and HLA in healthy donors. Study-wide points: It was reported in a later analysis that an Asian-associated ancestry cluster showed fewer N-insertions than the roughly 620-donor mean. The study put 150 to 200 TCR beta chains on its list as cytomegalovirus-associated.

Comments on this clone: Its antigen remains unknown.

With V trimmed by 1 base and J by 4 bases, 7 bases remained unmatched. This CDR3 contains 17 residues. Germline values: CDR1 LGHNA, CDR2 YSLEER. PCR amplification relied on 60 Vbeta primers (plus 13 Jbeta primers). Profiling relied on immunoSEQ multiplex PCR, and the TCRdb table lists in-frame clones only, not all of them. The repertoire holds under 200,000 clones, with 65% to 80% as singletons. The sample was PBMCs. This TCR was sampled from a woman aged 40 to 50 in good health and CMV-seropositive. The V and J genes are TRBV4-3 and TRBJ2-2; TRBD1 matches at 9 bases. CDR3 sequence reads: CASSQGTGAMSTGELFF. CDR3 DNA sequence: TGCGCCAGCAGCCAAGGGACAGGGGCAATGAGCACCGGGGAGCTGTTTTTT.